This is a list of T cell receptor beta chains from one sample in a study of molecular identifiers for immune sequencing clone quantification. TCRdb reanalysed the PCR reads using MiXCR and keeps one entry per CDR3 protein. Of around 320,000 distinct CDR3 sequences in the sample, 24% were seen once. Specimen: naive CD8+ T cells from blood, with Jurkat cell RNA spiked in. Receptors originate from a human donor in good health. Some libraries in this study had Jurkat cell RNA spiked in. Both conserved end residues are part of each CDR3. Each record gives: J gene, V gene, D gene, clone size, CDR3 DNA, CDR3 protein. D genes are given only for firm matches. Size is stated for part of the rows, as once, few or many counts, or as a class when the clone is expanded.

TRBJ2-1	TRBV29-1	NA	few	TGCAGCGTTGAAGATCCGGGGGGCAGGGGACGCAATGAGCAGTTCTTC	CSVEDPGGRGRNEQFF
TRBJ2-2	TRBV7-3	NA	NA	TGTGCCAGCGAGGGGGACGACACCGGGGAGCTGTTTTTT	CASEGDDTGELFF
TRBJ1-1	TRBV6-1	NA	few	TGTGCCAGCAGTGAATTGGCGACTAACACTGAAGCTTTCTTT	CASSELATNTEAFF
TRBJ2-5	TRBV7-9	TRBD2	NA	TGTGCCAGCAGCTTAGCGGAGCGGGGCCAAGAGACCCAGTACTTC	CASSLAERGQETQYF
TRBJ2-7	TRBV4-3	TRBD1	many	TGCGCCAGCAGCCCCACGACAGGGGGCTACGAGCAGTACTTC	CASSPTTGGYEQYF
TRBJ1-6	TRBV27	NA	NA	TGTGCCAGCAGCGTACAGGGAGTGAATTCACCCCTCCACTTT	CASSVQGVNSPLHF
TRBJ2-1	TRBV4-3	NA	many	TGCGCCAGCAGCCAAGGTTCGGGGTCCTACAATGAGCAGTTCTTC	CASSQGSGSYNEQFF
TRBJ2-1	TRBV29-1	NA	many	TGCAGCGTTGAAGGGGCAGGGATCCTCCATGAGCAGTTCTTC	CSVEGAGILHEQFF
TRBJ1-1	TRBV19	NA	many	TGTGCCAGTAGTATTACAGGGACCATGAACACTGAAGCTTTCTTT	CASSITGTMNTEAFF
TRBJ2-7	TRBV25-1	NA	few	TGTGCCAGCAGTGAATTTTCGTCGAGGGGCAGCTCCTACGAGCAGTACTTC	CASSEFSSRGSSYEQYF
TRBJ2-1	TRBV19	TRBD1	NA	TGTGCCAGTAGTGACCGGGACAGGGGTGTTGAGCAGTTCTTC	CASSDRDRGVEQFF
TRBJ1-1	TRBV6-2/TRBV6-3	NA	NA	TGTGCCAGCAGTTACTACGGAATGAACACTGAAGCTTTCTTT	CASSYYGMNTEAFF
TRBJ1-1	TRBV12-3/TRBV12-4	TRBD1	many	TGTGCCAGCAGCCCCTTGACAGGGTTCTCTGAAGCTTTCTTT	CASSPLTGFSEAFF
TRBJ1-1	TRBV5-1	TRBD1	few	TGCGCCACCTGGACAGGAGGGAACACTGAAGCTTTCTTT	CATWTGGNTEAFF
TRBJ2-5	TRBV19	TRBD2	NA	TGTGCCAGTAGTCCCAGGACTAGCGGGGGGGCCGGGACCCAGTACTTC	CASSPRTSGGAGTQYF
TRBJ1-2	TRBV7-2	NA	NA	TGTGCCAGCAGCTTAATGACCGACAGCTTCTATAGCTACACCTTC	CASSLMTDSFYSYTF
TRBJ2-1	TRBV15	TRBD2	NA	TGTGCCACCAGCAGCGTCCCCAGCGGGAGTCCCTACAATGAGCAGTTCTTC	CATSSVPSGSPYNEQFF
TRBJ2-5	TRBV24-1	NA	many	TGTGCCACCAGTGGCGAGTACCAAGAGACCCAGTACTTC	CATSGEYQETQYF
TRBJ2-3	TRBV5-1	NA	NA	TGCGCCAGCGGCCTAGCGACAGATACGCAGTATTTT	CASGLATDTQYF
TRBJ2-7	TRBV11-2	NA	few	TGTGCCAGCAGCCTTATGCTGGGCGATACCTACGAGCAGTACTTC	CASSLMLGDTYEQYF
TRBJ2-4	TRBV5-8	TRBD1	NA	TGTGCCAGCAGCTGGACAGGGACCAAAAACATTCAGTACTTC	CASSWTGTKNIQYF
TRBJ2-2	TRBV7-9	TRBD2	NA	TGTGCCAGCAGCTGGGGACTAGCGGGAGATAACACCGGGGAGCTGTTTTTT	CASSWGLAGDNTGELFF
TRBJ2-3	TRBV13	TRBD2	once	TGTGCCAGCAGCTTAGGGACTAGCGGACTAACTAGCACAGATACGCAGTATTTT	CASSLGTSGLTSTDTQYF
TRBJ2-3	TRBV29-1	NA	many	TGCAGCGCAGGACTTTCTAGCACAGATACGCAGTATTTT	CSAGLSSTDTQYF
TRBJ2-5	TRBV28	TRBD1	many	TGTGCCAGCAGTTTATGGTCCCGGACAGGGATGAGGGAGCCCCAAGAGACCCAGTACTTC	CASSLWSRTGMREPQETQYF
TRBJ2-3	TRBV7-6	NA	few	TGTGCCAGCAGCTTTAAGGACCACCACGAAGACGACACAGATACGCAGTATTTT	CASSFKDHHEDDTDTQYF
TRBJ2-3	TRBV12-3/TRBV12-4	NA	NA	TGTGCCAGCAGTTGGTGGGGTGAGGCAGATACGCAGTATTTT	CASSWWGEADTQYF
TRBJ2-5	TRBV12-3/TRBV12-4	TRBD2	NA	TGTGCCAGCAAAAATCTAGCGGATCCCCAGTACTTC	CASKNLADPQYF
TRBJ2-3	TRBV6-1	NA	many	TGTGCCAGCAGCGAAAGGAACCTGGGGGGTAGCACAGATACGCAGTATTTT	CASSERNLGGSTDTQYF
TRBJ2-5	TRBV7-9	NA	few	TGTGCCAGCAGCTCACCAACTAGTGCAGAGACCCAGTACTTC	CASSSPTSAETQYF
TRBJ2-3	TRBV11-2	NA	NA	TGTGCCAGCAGCTTAGAACAGAGCACAGATACGCAGTATTTT	CASSLEQSTDTQYF
TRBJ2-1	TRBV27	NA	NA	TGTGCCAGCAGTTCCGGGGTCACGGGGGATGGGCAGTTCTTC	CASSSGVTGDGQFF
TRBJ2-7	TRBV4-1	NA	few	TGCGCCAGCAGCCATGTACCATCCGCCTACGAGCAGTACTTC	CASSHVPSAYEQYF
TRBJ2-1	TRBV27	TRBD2	NA	TGTGCCAGCAACCCACAACTAGCGGGCAACTACAATGAGCAGTTCTTC	CASNPQLAGNYNEQFF
TRBJ2-7	TRBV6-5	NA	NA	TGTGCCAGCAGTGAAACCGGGACACCGTACTACGAGCAGTCCTTC	CASSETGTPYYEQSF
TRBJ2-7	TRBV5-4	NA	few	TGTGCCAGCAGCGCCGGGACCCTCTACGAGCAGTACTTC	CASSAGTLYEQYF
TRBJ2-7	TRBV7-9	TRBD1	NA	TGTGCCAGCAGCACGACAGGGGACGAGCAGTACTTC	CASSTTGDEQYF
TRBJ2-4	TRBV27	NA	NA	TGTGCCAGCAGTGATGGGGTCCTAGCCAAAAACATTCAGTACTTC	CASSDGVLAKNIQYF
TRBJ1-5	TRBV28	TRBD1	few	TGTGCCAGCAGCCGGACAGGGTCTTTTCAGCCCCAGCATTTT	CASSRTGSFQPQHF
TRBJ2-7	TRBV7-9	NA	many	TGTGCTACCGTCGGGGACCGTACCTACGAGCAGTACTTC	CATVGDRTYEQYF
TRBJ1-1	TRBV19	TRBD1	few	TGTGCCAGTAGTATAGGAGGGGGCCTTTACACTGAAGCTTTCTTT	CASSIGGGLYTEAFF
TRBJ2-2	TRBV15	NA	few	TGTGCCACCAGTAATCTGGATTTGGGCACCGGGGAGCTGTTTTTT	CATSNLDLGTGELFF
TRBJ2-7	TRBV27	NA	NA	TGTGCCAGCGCGGTAGCGCGGCCCTCCGAGCAGTACTTC	CASAVARPSEQYF
TRBJ1-2	TRBV2	TRBD1	NA	TGTGCCAGCAGAGGGACAGGGAGTAAAGAAGGCTATGGCTACACCTTC	CASRGTGSKEGYGYTF
TRBJ2-2	TRBV7-6	TRBD2	many	TGTGCCAGCAGCCCACCCGGGACTAGCCATTATGCCGGGGAGCTGTTTTTT	CASSPPGTSHYAGELFF
TRBJ1-2	TRBV4-3	NA	few	TGCGCCAGCAGCCAAGCGGCAGGGTCCTCTTCTAACTATGGCTACACCTTC	CASSQAAGSSSNYGYTF